These 12 T cell receptor beta chains originate from one sample sequenced in a study of T cell responses to AZD1222 COVID-19 vaccine. The repertoire was sequenced with immunoSEQ multiplex PCR; TCRdb's copy has only in-frame clones and lacks some. The table includes some 80,000 clones, around 88% detected once. The sequences come from peripheral blood, collected 28 days after the second dose of the MenACWY control vaccine. The receptor set was obtained from an adult who received the MenACWY meningococcal vaccine as a control.

The chain has TRBV12-3 or TRBV12-4 and TRBJ2-2; no firm D call. The CDR3 is 10 residues long. The ends were cut back, 6 bases at V and 9 bases at J, with 5 bases in the middle. The CDR3 reads CASRRRELFF. CDR3 nucleotide sequence: TGTGCCAGCAGACGAAGGGAGCTGTTTTTT.

The chain carries TRBV20-1 and TRBJ2-1, with 9 bases aligning to TRBD2. Germline CDR1 and CDR2: DFQATT and SNEGSKA (reference sequence). This CDR3 contains 14 residues. The V gene end was trimmed by 3 bases and the J gene end by 8 bases; junction bases not matched to a gene: 8. The CDR3 reads CSASNSGGRDEQFF. The DNA of the CDR3 is TGCAGTGCTAGTAATAGCGGGGGCCGCGATGAGCAGTTCTTC.

The V gene is TRBV5-6, the J gene TRBJ2-3; unclear D gene. Trimming shortened V by 3 bases and J by 1 base, and 9 bases separated the two germline ends. Germline CDR1 reads SGHDT; CDR2 reads YYEEEE. The CDR3 loop spans 14 amino acids. CDR3 residues: CASSSLDGTDTQYF. The DNA for the CDR3 is TGTGCCAGCAGCTCGTTAGATGGCACAGATACGCAGTATTTT.

This chain connects TRBV6-1 to TRBJ1-6; D ambiguous. This CDR3 is 10 amino acids long. Germline V gene sequence: CDR1 MNHNS, CDR2 SASEGT. V was pared by 3 bases and J by 13 bases, with 4 bases between. The DNA for the CDR3 is TGTGCCAGCAGTGAGGGGCCCCTCCACTTT. It specifies CASSEGPLHF.

This clone has a single count. This chain uses TRBV7-2 with TRBJ1-4; 9 bases map to TRBD1. This CDR3 comprises 18 residues. The germline V gene has CDR1 SGHTA and CDR2 FQGNSA. Unmatched junction bases numbered 8, after V lost 2 bases and J lost 1 base. The DNA for the CDR3 is TGTGCCAGCAGCTTAAAGGTTGGGACAGGGATAACTAATGAAAAACTGTTTTTT. Translated: CASSLKVGTGITNEKLFF. Looking up the rest from reference TRBV7-2 and TRBJ1-4 gives the full variable domain: GAGVSQSPSNKVTEKGKDVELRCDPISGHTALYWYRQSLGQGLEFLIYFQGNSAPDKSGLPSDRFSAERTGGSVSTLTIQRTQQEDSAVYLCASSLKVGTGITNEKLFFGSGTQLSVL.

This chain joins TRBV5-4 and TRBJ2-4; D perhaps matches TRBD2 (6 bases). From germline, CDR1 is SGHNT and CDR2 YYREEE (reference sequence). Trimming removed 4 bases at V and 5 bases at J, with 13 bases between. This CDR3 contains 14 residues. The CDR3 DNA sequence: TGTGCCAGCAGCAGAAGGACTACCGAAAACATTCAGTACTTC. Its translation is CASSRRTTENIQYF. Drawing the rest from reference TRBV5-4 and TRBJ2-4, the complete variable domain is ETGVTQSPTHLIKTRGQQVTLRCSSQSGHNTVSWYQQALGQGPQFIFQYYREEENGRGNFPPRFSGLQFPNYSSELNVNALELDDSALYLCASSRRTTENIQYFGAGTRLSVL.

The sample holds one count of this clone. The rearrangement joins TRBV19 to TRBJ2-7; 10 bases are a match to TRBD1. Germline V gives CDR1 LNHDA, CDR2 SQIVND (reference sequence). V shed 5 bases, J shed 1 base, and the junction held 5 bases outside the gene matches. The CDR3 is 15 amino acids. The CDR3 region has the DNA TGTGCCAGTAGTGCCGGGACAGGGGCGTCCTACGAGCAGTACTTC. The encoded protein is CASSAGTGASYEQYF.

V gene TRBV5-1 combines with J gene TRBJ1-3; D uncertain. CDR1 and CDR2 from the germline V gene are SGHRS and YFSETQ. Trimming removed 1 base at V and 0 bases at J, with 11 bases between. The CDR3 loop spans 16 amino acids. The CDR3 sequence is CASSLSLGYSGNTIYF. The CDR3 nucleotides read TGCGCCAGCAGCTTGTCACTCGGCTACTCTGGAAACACCATATATTTT.

This clone was recorded a few times. The V gene is TRBV4-2, the J gene TRBJ1-1; no firm D call. Per germline, CDR1 LGHNA and CDR2 YNFKEQ. V was cut by 0 bases and J by 0 bases, with 8 bases left in between. This CDR3 has 15 residues. The chain's CDR3 is CASSQEDTVNTEAFF. As DNA, the CDR3 is TGTGCCAGCAGCCAAGAGGATACAGTGAACACTGAAGCTTTCTTT.

V and J are TRBV10-2 and TRBJ1-3; 11 nucleotides agree with TRBD1. J was trimmed by 6 bases and V by 6 bases; bases with no gene match: 7. The CDR3 length is 15 residues. Germline V gene sequence: CDR1 WSHSY, CDR2 SAAADI. CDR3 amino acids: CASRQGQGVSNTIYF. CDR3 bases: TGCGCCAGCAGGCAGGGACAGGGGGTCTCAAACACCATATATTTT.

The chain combines TRBV29-1 with TRBJ2-2; D possibly corresponds to TRBD1 (5 bases). V lost 7 bases, J lost 1 base, and 10 bases lay in between. The CDR3 extends over 13 amino acids. The germline CDR1 and CDR2 sequences are SQVTM and ANQGSEA. CDR3 bases: TGCAGCGGTCGACAGCAGAACACCGGGGAGCTGTTTTTT. Amino acids: CSGRQQNTGELFF.

The chain recombines TRBV9 with TRBJ2-5, with 9 bases matching TRBD2. CDR3 size: 15 residues. Germline lookup yields CDR1 SGDLS and CDR2 YYNGEE. V was pared by 2 bases and J by 4 bases, with 6 bases of the junction left unmatched. CDR3 coding DNA: TGTGCCAGCAGCGTGGTAGCGGGGGACGGAGAGACCCAGTACTTC. Translation gives CASSVVAGDGETQYF.